The clone carrying this T cell receptor (beta chain) has just one count. Its antigen is unknown. The V gene lost 6 bases and the J gene lost 8 bases, with 16 bases spanning the gap. The CDR3 sequence is 14 residues long. Germline V gene data show CDR1 as SEHNR and CDR2 as FQNEAQ (reference sequence). The sample is drawn from a study of CD8+CD57+ T cells in acquired aplastic anemia. Turning to the study itself: Each DNA sample taken from sorted CD4+ and CD8+ cells came to about 3.4 ug on average.

The template used for profiling TCR beta VDJ and CDR3 was genomic DNA. Using its own MiXCR run on the reads, TCRdb lists one record per CDR3 protein. Of 150,000 to 200,000 distinct CDR3 sequences in the sample, around 66% were seen once. General study results and limits: Patients did not significantly differ from controls in CD8+ Simpson's diversity.

Sample: sorted CD4+, CD8+, or CD8+CD57+ T cells (not recorded which) from PBMCs. The chain recombines TRBV7-9 with TRBJ1-4; D unresolved. The TCR originated in a human donor with severe aplastic anemia or a healthy control (not recorded which). The CDR3 sequence: CASSARTPEEKLFF. As DNA, the CDR3 is TGTGCCAGCAGTGCAAGGACCCCGGAAGAAAAACTGTTTTTT.